This TCR beta chain comes out of a study of liver allograft versus peripheral blood T cells. About the study: Liver transplant recipients had T cell receptor repertoires compared between transplanted liver and peripheral blood.

MiXCR, applied by TCRdb to the reads, yields one record per CDR3 protein. Of thousands of distinct CDR3 sequences listed, over 15% were seen once; the top ten hold over 1.5%. By share, this clonotype counts as medium-sized. Its antigen is as yet unknown. Findings of the study overall: Liver allograft T cell receptor repertoires were reported to differ from peripheral blood repertoires.

Trimming left V 5 bases short and J 4 bases short, with 6 bases between. The CDR3 contains 11 residues. CDR1 SGHTA and CDR2 FQGNSA come from the germline V gene. The gene calls are TRBV7-2 and TRBJ2-7; D remains ambiguous. The clonotype was recovered from a human patient who had a liver transplant. T cells may partly derive from the graft donor. CDR3 region: CASSVRYEQYF. The DNA of the CDR3 is TGTGCCAGCAGCGTCCGGTACGAGCAGTACTTC.